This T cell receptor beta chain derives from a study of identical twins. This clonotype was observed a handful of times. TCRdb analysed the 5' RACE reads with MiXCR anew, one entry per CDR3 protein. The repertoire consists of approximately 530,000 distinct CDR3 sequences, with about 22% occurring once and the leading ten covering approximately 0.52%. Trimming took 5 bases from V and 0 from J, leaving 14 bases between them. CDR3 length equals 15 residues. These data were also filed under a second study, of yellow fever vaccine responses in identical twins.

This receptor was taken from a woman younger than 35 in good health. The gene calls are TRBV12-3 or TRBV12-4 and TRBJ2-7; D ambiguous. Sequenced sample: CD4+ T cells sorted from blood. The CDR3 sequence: CASSMPYRNSYEQYF. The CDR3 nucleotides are TGTGCCAGCAGTATGCCGTACAGAAACTCCTACGAGCAGTACTTC.